This section outlines one T cell receptor (beta chain) sequence together with its context. As yet, its antigen is unknown. These data are taken from a study of cytomegalovirus exposure and HLA in healthy donors. The PCR contained 60 Vbeta and 13 Jbeta primers. Data came from immunoSEQ multiplex PCR; TCRdb stores just in-frame clones and leaves some out. The data show around 170,000 clones, around three quarters seen once. Whole-study results and caveats: In a later analysis, at a false discovery rate of 0.05, some 15,000 TCR beta sequences were associated with HLA alleles. TCR beta sequences reportedly predicted most subjects' HLA-A and HLA-B alleles accurately. Overall, approximately 150 TCR beta chains were annotated as cytomegalovirus-associated.

Germline loops: CDR1 SGHTA, CDR2 FQGNSA. Trimming removed 4 bases from V and 7 bases from J; junction bases left unmatched: 17. The CDR3 runs 18 residues. Unrecorded immune exposure was likely among donors, who were nominally healthy when sampled. The specimen sequenced was PBMCs. The TCR was taken from a woman aged 25 to 45 in good health and CMV-seropositive. This chain joins TRBV7-2 and TRBJ2-7, with TRBD2 identical over 12 bases. The CDR3 nucleotides read TGTGCCAGCAGCTACCCCGCAAGGGCTAGCGGGGGGGCCGGGGAGCAGTACTTC. As protein: CASSYPARASGGAGEQYF. The whole variable domain, remainder taken from reference TRBV7-2 and TRBJ2-7, is GAGVSQSPSNKVTEKGKDVELRCDPISGHTALYWYRQSLGQGLEFLIYFQGNSAPDKSGLPSDRFSAERTGGSVSTLTIQRTQQEDSAVYLCASSYPARASGGAGEQYFGPGTRLTVT.